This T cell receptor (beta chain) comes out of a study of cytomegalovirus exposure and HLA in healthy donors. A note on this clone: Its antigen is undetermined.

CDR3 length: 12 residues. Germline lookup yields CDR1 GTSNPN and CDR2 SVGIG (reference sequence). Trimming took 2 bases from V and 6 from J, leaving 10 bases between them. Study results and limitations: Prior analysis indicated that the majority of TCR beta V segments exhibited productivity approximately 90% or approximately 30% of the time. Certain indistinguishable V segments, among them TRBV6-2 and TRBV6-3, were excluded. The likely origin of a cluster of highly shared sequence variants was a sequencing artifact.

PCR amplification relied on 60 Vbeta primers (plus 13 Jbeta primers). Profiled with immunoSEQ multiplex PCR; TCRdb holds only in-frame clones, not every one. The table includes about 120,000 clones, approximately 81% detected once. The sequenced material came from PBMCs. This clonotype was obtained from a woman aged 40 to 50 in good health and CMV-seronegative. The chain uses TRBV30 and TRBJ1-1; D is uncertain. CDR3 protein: CAWSSTRAEAFF. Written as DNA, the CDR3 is TGTGCCTGGAGTTCCACGAGGGCTGAAGCTTTCTTT.